Listed here are 28 T cell receptor beta chains from one sample, sequenced in a study of shared clonotypes between healthy human individuals. Profiling relied on immunoSEQ multiplex PCR, and the TCRdb table lists in-frame clones only, not all of them. The table shows some 1,400,000 clones, with roughly 96% occurring only once. Specimen: naive CD4+ T cells sorted from blood. Subset indicated: CD45RA+ positively selected. The source is a man younger than 45 in good health.

J is TRBJ2-7 and V is TRBV10-3; possible D gene TRBD2, 6 bases. The CDR3 runs 15 residues. V was trimmed by 11 bases and J by 0 bases, leaving 20 bases between them. Per the germline V gene, CDR1 is ENHRY and CDR2 is SYGVKD. The CDR3 spells CASGPHGGSSYEQYF. CDR3 nucleotide sequence: TGTGCCTCGGGACCGCACGGAGGGAGCTCCTACGAGCAGTACTTC.

The chain employs TRBV28 and TRBJ2-7, with 7 positions matching TRBD1. The CDR3 is made up of 14 amino acids. The ends lost 3 bases at V and 5 bases at J; junction bases unmatched: 7. The germline CDR1 and CDR2 sequences are MDHEN and SYDVKM. The CDR3 here is CASSLTHRGDEQYF. The CDR3 DNA follows: TGTGCCAGCAGTTTGACCCACAGGGGTGACGAGCAGTACTTC.

The chain combines TRBV30 with TRBJ1-1; no reliable D call. V lost 0 bases, J lost 2 bases, and 16 bases lay in between. CDR3 length: 16 amino acids. CDR1 GTSNPN and CDR2 SVGIG come from the germline V gene (reference sequence). CDR3 in DNA: TGTGCCTGGAGTGTACCCTTAGGACGGATAAACACTGAAGCTTTCTTT. It codes for CAWSVPLGRINTEAFF.

V is TRBV11-3 and J is TRBJ2-3; 9 nucleotides align to TRBD2. The CDR3 consists of 16 residues. Germline V lookup: CDR1 SGHNT, CDR2 YENEEA. J gave up 3 bases and V 1 base, and 5 bases lay outside the gene matches. CDR3 amino acids: CASSLGETSGTDTQYF. Written as DNA, the CDR3 is TGTGCCAGCAGCTTAGGCGAGACTAGCGGTACAGATACGCAGTATTTT.

The chain employs TRBV7-9 and TRBJ2-5; 10 bases fit TRBD2. CDR3 length: 17 residues. With V trimmed by 5 bases and J by 5 bases, 14 bases remained unmatched. CDR1 SEHNR and CDR2 FQNEAQ come from the germline V gene (reference sequence). The CDR3 sequence is CASSIKGLAEPTETQYF. DNA for the CDR3: TGTGCCAGCAGCATCAAAGGACTAGCGGAGCCGACGGAGACCCAGTACTTC.

The CDR3 sequence is CASSHRRSLGLGYTF. CDR3 nucleotides: TGTGCCAGCAGTCATCGTCGCAGTTTAGGGCTTGGCTACACCTTC. This sequence joins TRBV5-4 and TRBJ1-2; the D is unclear. The ends were cut back, 5 bases at V and 7 bases at J, with 21 bases in the middle. This CDR3 has 15 amino acids. In germline, CDR1 is SGHNT, CDR2 YYREEE (reference sequence).

This chain uses TRBV7-2 with TRBJ2-1, with 7 bases that match TRBD1. Germline V lookup: CDR1 SGHTA, CDR2 FQGNSA. The ends lost 6 bases at V and 0 bases at J; junction bases unmatched: 2. The CDR3 runs to 14 residues. This chain's CDR3 is CASRPGGSYNEQFF. The DNA for the CDR3 is TGTGCCAGCAGGCCAGGGGGCTCCTACAATGAGCAGTTCTTC.

V usage is TRBV5-1 and J usage is TRBJ2-1; D remains unclear. The CDR3 is 14 amino acids. V gave up 0 bases and J gave up 8 bases, with 12 bases separating them. Germline CDR1 is SGHRS and CDR2 is YFSETQ. CDR3 region: CASSLARTGYEQFF. The CDR3 DNA follows: TGCGCCAGCAGCTTGGCTCGGACCGGCTATGAGCAGTTCTTC.

This clone occurred once. V usage is TRBV14 and J usage is TRBJ1-4; 7 bases are shared with TRBD1. Germline CDR1 reads SGHDN; CDR2 reads FVKESK. This CDR3 is built from 20 residues. V lost 1 base to trimming and J lost 0 bases; unmatched junction nucleotides: 14. CDR3 residues: CASSQGPGTVDLATNEKLFF. The CDR3 DNA sequence: TGTGCCAGCAGCCAAGGCCCCGGGACAGTGGATCTAGCAACTAATGAAAAACTGTTTTTT.

The chain combines TRBV10-3 with TRBJ2-7; 9 bases align to TRBD2. Per germline, CDR1 ENHRY and CDR2 SYGVKD. The V gene end was trimmed by 9 bases and the J gene end by 0 bases; junction bases not matched to a gene: 6. The CDR3 consists of 14 residues. This CDR3 reads CAIKRLADSYEQYF. The CDR3 nucleotides are TGTGCCATAAAAAGACTAGCGGACTCCTACGAGCAGTACTTC.

The chain is built from TRBV30 and TRBJ2-7, with D maybe TRBD1 (6 bases). In germline, CDR1 is GTSNPN, CDR2 SVGIG (reference sequence). This CDR3 region has 15 residues. V was trimmed by 1 base and J by 2 bases, leaving 15 bases between them. Here the CDR3 reads CAWSGFPGQAYEQYF. Written as DNA, the CDR3 is TGTGCCTGGAGTGGCTTCCCGGGACAAGCCTACGAGCAGTACTTC.

The chain couples TRBV29-1 to TRBJ2-1; D is tentatively TRBD1 or TRBD2 (5 bases each). The CDR3 is 13 residues long. The germline gives CDR1 SQVTM, CDR2 ANQGSEA. V dropped 3 bases and J dropped 5 bases, with 11 bases sitting between them. This CDR3 reads CSVEGRLHNEQFF. The CDR3 region has the DNA TGCAGCGTTGAGGGACGCCTGCACAATGAGCAGTTCTTC.

The gene calls are TRBV5-4 and TRBJ2-1, with D tentatively TRBD2 (6 bases). Looked up from germline, CDR1 is SGHNT and CDR2 is YYREEE (reference sequence). This CDR3 has 13 residues. The germline V and J ends were trimmed by 3 bases and 7 bases, with 11 bases remaining between them. The CDR3 DNA reads as TGTGCCAGCAGCTCTGGACTAATAAATGAGCAGTTCTTC. It is translated as CASSSGLINEQFF.

As concerns this clone: Other DNA sequences in this specimen translate into the identical CDR3. The J gene is TRBJ2-7, the V gene TRBV28; D gene ambiguous. Germline lookup yields CDR1 MDHEN and CDR2 SYDVKM. This CDR3 spans 10 amino acids. Deletions cut 8 bases from V and 4 bases from J, with 6 bases between. The CDR3 reads CASGRYEQYF. In DNA form, the CDR3 reads TGTGCCAGCGGTAGATACGAGCAGTACTTC.

DNA for the CDR3: TGTGCCATCAGTGAGGGACCCGGGACTAGCGGGAGAAATTGGGGCCTCGCGAACACCGGGGAGCTGTTTTTT. Translating gives CAISEGPGTSGRNWGLANTGELFF. The chain employs TRBV10-3 and TRBJ2-2; 14 nucleotides align to TRBD2. The germline CDR1 and CDR2 sequences are ENHRY and SYGVKD. Unmatched junction bases numbered 20, after V lost 2 bases and J lost 0 bases. The CDR3 spans 24 residues.

The J gene is TRBJ2-1, the V gene TRBV5-4; 9 bases match TRBD2. V gave up 4 bases and J gave up 0 bases; unmatched junction bases: 5. This CDR3 spans 16 amino acids. The germline V gene has CDR1 SGHNT and CDR2 YYREEE (reference sequence). The CDR3 here is CASSRGTSPSYNEQFF. CDR3 nucleotide sequence: TGTGCCAGCAGCCGTGGGACTAGCCCCTCCTACAATGAGCAGTTCTTC.

V usage is TRBV10-3 and J usage is TRBJ2-7; 9 bases line up with TRBD1. The CDR3 is 15 residues long. V gave up 2 bases and J gave up 6 bases; unmatched junction bases: 8. Germline V gene lookup returns CDR1 ENHRY and CDR2 SYGVKD. As DNA, the CDR3 is TGTGCCATCAGTGAGGGCACAGGGGGCATCTCCGAGCAGTACTTC. Amino acids: CAISEGTGGISEQYF.

The rearrangement uses TRBV10-1 and TRBJ2-7; TRBD1 agrees at 8 bases. This CDR3 is built from 12 residues. CDR1 is WNHNN and CDR2 is SYGVQD in the germline V gene (reference sequence). The V and J ends lost 4 bases and 8 bases, in that order; junction bases with no gene match: 4. The CDR3 loop is CASSGDRSQQYF. For the CDR3, the DNA is TGCGCCAGCAGTGGGGACAGGAGCCAGCAGTACTTC.

Here the CDR3 reads CASSYGQGGYEQYF. DNA of the CDR3: TGTGCCAGCAGCTACGGACAGGGGGGCTACGAGCAGTACTTC. V is TRBV7-9 and J is TRBJ2-7, with 10 nucleotides matching TRBD1. The CDR3 contains 14 residues. Trimming removed 4 bases from V and 3 bases from J; junction bases left unmatched: 3. Germline V gives CDR1 SEHNR, CDR2 FQNEAQ (reference sequence).

This clone was counted a single time. The chain combines TRBV7-3 with TRBJ2-5; D remains ambiguous. CDR3 size: 13 residues. Germline V gene lookup returns CDR1 SGHTA and CDR2 FQGTGA. V lost 5 bases and J lost 5, with 12 bases in between. The DNA of the CDR3 is TGTGCCAGCAGCCTAAATAGTTGGGAGACCCAGTACTTC. It translates to CASSLNSWETQYF.

The chain has TRBV2 and TRBJ1-4, with D tentatively TRBD1 (5 bases). Germline CDR1 SNHLY, CDR2 FYNNEI. V dropped 7 bases and J dropped 5 bases, with 23 bases sitting between them. CDR3 length: 17 amino acids. The CDR3, as DNA: TGTGCCAGCAATTCCCCAGGGATTTCCTCCGGGAATGAAAAACTGTTTTTT. The encoded protein is CASNSPGISSGNEKLFF.

This clone was picked up one time. V and J are TRBV11-2 and TRBJ1-1, with D maybe TRBD1 (5 bases). The V gene's germline CDR1 is SGHAT and CDR2 FQNNGV. V lost 2 bases to trimming and J lost 1 base, with 11 bases between them. The CDR3 spans 15 residues. The CDR3 DNA reads TGTGCCAGCAGCTTAAACAGGATCCGGAACACTGAAGCTTTCTTT. Its protein product is CASSLNRIRNTEAFF.

This chain links TRBV5-1 with TRBJ2-5; TRBD2 matches 10 bases. The V gene end was trimmed by 0 bases and the J gene end by 3 bases; junction bases not matched to a gene: 2. Germline lookup yields CDR1 SGHRS and CDR2 YFSETQ. The CDR3 covers 15 residues. The CDR3 is CASSLEGTSEETQYF. The CDR3 DNA sequence: TGCGCCAGCAGCTTGGAAGGGACTAGCGAAGAGACCCAGTACTTC.

The chain combines TRBV5-8 with TRBJ2-3, with 7 bases aligning to TRBD2. Trimming cost V 2 bases and J 1 base; bases outside gene matches: 7. Germline lookup yields CDR1 SGHTS and CDR2 YDEGEE. The CDR3 runs 16 residues. The CDR3 DNA reads TGTGCCAGCAGCTTCTCTTTGACTAGCCGCACAGATACGCAGTATTTT. Its translation: CASSFSLTSRTDTQYF.

The genes are TRBV14 and TRBJ1-2; no clear D gene. Trimming took 0 bases from V and 4 from J, leaving 12 bases between them. Germline CDR1 SGHDN, CDR2 FVKESK. There are 15 residues in the CDR3. The CDR3 nucleotides read TGTGCCAGCAGCCAAGAGAGAAACAGACCCTATGGCTACACCTTC. Translation gives CASSQERNRPYGYTF. Full variable domain (outside the CDR3, taken from reference TRBV14 and TRBJ1-2): EAGVTQFPSHSVIEKGQTVTLRCDPISGHDNLYWYRRVMGKEIKFLLHFVKESKQDESGMPNNRFLAERTGGTYSTLKVQPAELEDSGVYFCASSQERNRPYGYTFGSGTRLTVV.

The J gene is TRBJ2-1, the V gene TRBV18; 9 bases fit TRBD2. V shed 0 bases and J 5 bases; nucleotides not matched to a gene: 26. This CDR3 comprises 23 residues. The V gene's germline CDR1 is KGHSH and CDR2 LQKENI. The CDR3 DNA reads TGTGCCAGCTCACCACCGGTTCGAGACAGGGCCCGCCCCCCTACTAGCGGGCACAATGAGCAGTTCTTC. Translating it yields CASSPPVRDRARPPTSGHNEQFF.

The genes are TRBV6-1 and TRBJ2-1; the match to TRBD2 covers 8 bases. CDR3 length: 15 residues. The V and J ends lost 8 bases and 5 bases, in that order; junction bases with no gene match: 11. The germline gives CDR1 MNHNS, CDR2 SASEGT. CDR3 nucleotide sequence: TGTGCCAGCCTCACCGGTGGACTAGCCGACAATGAGCAGTTCTTC. As protein: CASLTGGLADNEQFF.

The chain recombines TRBV7-8 with TRBJ2-1; TRBD2 matches 9 bases. Losses at the gene ends were 7 bases for V and 0 bases for J; bases not matched to a gene: 4. Per the germline V gene, CDR1 is SGHVS and CDR2 is FQNEAQ. The CDR3 totals 15 residues. The CDR3 coding sequence is TGTGCCAGCACACCGGGACTAGCCTCCTACAATGAGCAGTTCTTC. Translation: CASTPGLASYNEQFF.